This T cell receptor beta chain was captured by sequencing in a study of T cells in Graves' hyperthyroidism and ophthalmopathy. The overall study: Initial diagnosis, before any treatment, was when peripheral blood was collected. Overall study findings and caveats: The majority of expanded thyroid clonotypes above 0.001 also appeared in blood. Ophthalmopathy got predicted by the model a median roughly 6.4 months before its onset.

The CDR3 totals 14 residues. The trim removed 3 bases at V and 5 bases at J, leaving 3 bases unmatched. Germline loops: CDR1 MGHRA, CDR2 YSYEKL. This clonotype was observed many times. The antigen is not known. Diagnosis rested on symptoms, serum thyroxine and TRAb, thyroid ultrasound, and orbital computed tomography. The investigators amplified TCR beta CDR3 regions from RNA transcripts. TCR CDR3 underwent first-round RT-PCR with the HTBI primer set. TCRdb fed the multiplex PCR reads into MiXCR, producing one record per CDR3 protein. Of some 360,000 distinct CDR3 sequences listed, 15% to 20% were seen once; the top ten hold about 14%.

This sequence joins TRBV4-1 and TRBJ1-2; 10 bases line up with TRBD1. This TCR was sampled from a woman aged 40 to 50 with Graves' ophthalmopathy. Sequencing was done on a sample of blood. The CDR3 sequence: CASSQTGGPYGYTF. The CDR3 region has the DNA TGCGCCAGCAGCCAGACAGGGGGCCCTTATGGCTACACCTTC.